These 15 T cell receptor beta chains share one sample of origin, sequenced in a study of blood T cell repertoires in COVID-19. This table comes from immunoSEQ multiplex PCR, and its TCRdb copy is limited to in-frame clones, with some not included. This repertoire shows 280,000 or so clones, nearly 90% found once; its top ten account for under 3%. The sequencing input was PBMCs or T cells enriched from blood (not recorded which). All receptors derive from a woman between 50 and 59 years old who had been exposed to COVID-19.

The chain uses TRBV18 and TRBJ1-1; no reliable D call. The CDR3 spans 16 residues. The germline V and J ends were trimmed by 6 bases and 4 bases, with 21 bases remaining between them. From germline, CDR1 is KGHSH and CDR2 LQKENI. The CDR3, as DNA: TGTGCCAGCTCCCCGTCGGGTTCGGGTTTAGGCACTGAAGCTTTCTTT. Amino acid sequence: CASSPSGSGLGTEAFF.

The chain links TRBV30 to TRBJ1-4; 7 bases agree with TRBD1. This CDR3 contains 17 residues. V was pared by 1 base and J by 3 bases, with 11 bases of the junction left unmatched. Germline loops: CDR1 GTSNPN, CDR2 SVGIG (reference sequence). CDR3 amino acids: CAWSAPTGLVANEKLFF. DNA for the CDR3: TGTGCCTGGAGTGCCCCGACAGGGTTGGTGGCTAATGAAAAACTGTTTTTT. Filled out from reference TRBV30 and TRBJ1-4, the complete variable domain reads SQTIHQWPATLVQPVGSPLSLECTVEGTSNPNLYWYRQAAGRGLQLLFYSVGIGQISSEVPQNLSASRPQDRQFILSSKKLLLSDSGFYLCAWSAPTGLVANEKLFFGSGTQLSVL.

The chain carries TRBV19 and TRBJ1-2; 8 bases match TRBD1. J gave up 4 bases and V 6 bases, and 4 bases lay outside the gene matches. Germline V CDR1 and CDR2: LNHDA, SQIVND (reference sequence). The CDR3 loop spans 13 amino acids. CDR3 region: CASRLTGVYGYTF. CDR3 nucleotide sequence: TGTGCCAGTAGACTGACAGGGGTCTATGGCTACACCTTC.

The chain has TRBV2 and TRBJ2-2; TRBD2 aligns across 15 bases. Germline-derived CDR1 and CDR2 are SNHLY and FYNNEI. The CDR3 is 18 amino acids. The junction had 12 bases not matched to a gene; V was cut back by 6 bases and J by 7 bases. The CDR3 reads CASSHPGTSGGTFGELFF. The DNA of the CDR3 is TGTGCCAGCAGCCATCCCGGGACTAGCGGGGGGACCTTCGGGGAGCTGTTTTTT.

V is TRBV5-1 and J is TRBJ1-1; 11 bases fit TRBD1. The CDR3 consists of 15 residues. Per germline, CDR1 SGHRS and CDR2 YFSETQ. V shed 7 bases and J 3 bases; nucleotides not matched to a gene: 8. The CDR3 region has the DNA TGCGCCAGCGAGTCAACGGGACAGGGGGACACTGAAGCTTTCTTT. It translates to CASESTGQGDTEAFF. Supplemented by reference TRBV5-1 and TRBJ1-1, the full variable domain reads KAGVTQTPRYLIKTRGQQVTLSCSPISGHRSVSWYQQTPGQGLQFLFEYFSETQRNKGNFPGRFSGRQFSNSRSEMNVSTLELGDSALYLCASESTGQGDTEAFFGQGTRLTVV.

The chain recombines TRBV7-8 with TRBJ2-1; a weak D match, TRBD2 (6 bases). The V end lost 5 bases, the J end lost 15 bases, and 20 bases lay between the germline ends. Germline CDR1 reads SGHVS; CDR2 reads FQNEAQ. This CDR3 spans 13 amino acids. CDR3: CASSPGTPSSTFF. In DNA form, the CDR3 reads TGTGCCAGCAGCCCGGGGACTCCTAGTTCAACGTTCTTC.

This clone showed up just once. The chain has TRBV5-1 and TRBJ2-3; 10 bases are shared with TRBD1. Germline V gives CDR1 SGHRS, CDR2 YFSETQ. The CDR3 length is 16 residues. Unmatched junction bases numbered 9, after V lost 4 bases and J lost 4 bases. The CDR3 DNA reads TGCGCCAGCAGCCCCAACCCGACAGGGGGCGCAGATACGCAGTATTTT. Amino acids: CASSPNPTGGADTQYF.

The chain links TRBV3-1 (or the pseudogene TRBV3-2) to TRBJ2-3, with D unresolved. The CDR3 is 14 amino acids. Looked up from germline, CDR1 is LGHDT and CDR2 is YNNKEL (reference sequence). Trimming shortened V by 7 bases and J by 1 base, and 12 bases separated the two germline ends. The DNA of the CDR3 is TGTGCCAGCACCAAAGCTGTGGGCACAGATACGCAGTATTTT. It is translated as CASTKAVGTDTQYF.

This clone was detected only once. The CDR3 here is CAIRDREVYGYTF. The CDR3 bases are TGTGCCATCAGGGACAGGGAGGTCTATGGCTACACCTTC. The V and J genes are TRBV10-3 and TRBJ1-2; TRBD1 matches 8 bases. CDR1 is ENHRY and CDR2 is SYGVKD in the germline V gene. CDR3 length equals 13 residues. V dropped 6 bases and J dropped 4; count of bases not matched to a gene: 4.

The V and J genes are TRBV10-1 and TRBJ2-4; D gene uncertain. Germline CDR1 reads WNHNN; CDR2 reads SYGVQD (reference sequence). V was clipped by 11 bases and J by 2 bases, with 7 bases between them. This CDR3 comprises 11 residues. The CDR3 protein is CALETKNIQYF. The CDR3 region has the DNA TGCGCCTTGGAGACCAAAAACATTCAGTACTTC.

This chain uses TRBV7-9 with TRBJ1-6, with 9 bases lining up with TRBD1. Germline V lookup: CDR1 SEHNR, CDR2 FQNEAQ (reference sequence). The CDR3 has 14 amino acids. V shed 5 bases, J shed 10 bases, and the junction held 6 bases outside the gene matches. The CDR3 sequence: CASSLDRGSSPLHF. The CDR3 DNA is TGTGCCAGCAGCCTGGACAGGGGTAGCTCACCCCTCCACTTT.

The rearrangement uses TRBV21-1 and TRBJ2-2; the table's D call, TRBD2, was not checked against the DNA. TRBV21-1 is noted as a pseudogene. The CDR3 is made up of 17 amino acids. The CDR3 bases are TGTGCCAGCAGCAATTGTAGTCAACCATCGAACACCGGGGAGCTGTTTTTT. Protein: CASSNCSQPSNTGELFF.

The chain links TRBV20-1 to TRBJ2-5; maybe TRBD1 (7 bases). The V and J ends lost 3 bases and 7 bases respectively, with 15 bases between them. The length of the CDR3 is 13 residues. CDR1 and CDR2 (germline): DFQATT, SNEGSKA (reference sequence). CDR3 in amino acids: CSASRQGGRTQYF. CDR3 nucleotides: TGCAGTGCTAGTAGACAGGGAGGAAGGACCCAGTACTTC.

DNA of the CDR3: TGCGCCAGCAGCCAGGCTTATTCTGTTCAGTCCTATGGCTACACCTTC. The encoded protein is CASSQAYSVQSYGYTF. This chain uses TRBV4-1 with TRBJ1-2, with unresolved D. CDR3 length: 16 amino acids. Trimming left V 3 bases short and J 4 bases short, with 18 bases between. Germline V gene lookup returns CDR1 MGHRA and CDR2 YSYEKL.

The chain recombines TRBV3-1 (or the pseudogene TRBV3-2) with TRBJ1-2; D is perhaps TRBD1 (6 bases). V shed 5 bases and J shed 8 bases, with 21 bases lying between them. This CDR3 contains 15 residues. The germline gives CDR1 LGHDT, CDR2 YNNKEL (reference sequence). CDR3 sequence: CASSTDPGGAGGYTF. The CDR3 nucleotides are TGTGCCAGCAGCACTGACCCGGGGGGCGCGGGAGGCTACACCTTC.